The table lists the clone carrying this TCR beta chain with many counts. TCRdb itself ran the RT-PCR reads through MiXCR, one entry per CDR3 protein. The repertoire consists of hundreds of thousands of distinct CDR3 sequences, with approximately 15% occurring once and the leading ten covering roughly 4%. Germline assignment: CDR1 DFQATT and CDR2 SNEGSKA (reference sequence). CDR3 length: 14 amino acids. Trimming pared 5 bases from V and 9 bases from J, leaving 17 bases between. The sequenced material came from memory CD4+ T cells from blood. The TCR originated in a female donor in good health, serving as a healthy control. The chain joins TRBV20-1 to TRBJ1-6; possible D gene TRBD1, 6 bases. The CDR3 reads CSAGGQGNGSPLHF. DNA of the CDR3: TGCAGTGCTGGTGGTCAGGGGAATGGTTCACCCCTCCACTTT.